This T cell receptor beta chain originates from a study of Ad26.COV2.S vaccination and SARS-CoV-2 variants. Sample treatment: some 19 received Ad26.COV2.S at low or high dose, single or two shots; 5 received placebo; per-sample allocation not given. Day 63 following the first vaccine or placebo injection was when the samples were taken. TCRdb's table, derived via immunoSEQ multiplex PCR, lists solely in-frame clones and lacks some. The sample consists of some 270,000 clones, 70% to 90% of them appearing once. Between the trimmed V and J ends, which lost 0 bases and 6 bases, there was a span of 12 bases. Germline V gives CDR1 ENHRY, CDR2 SYGVKD. The CDR3 runs 15 residues.

The specimen was peripheral blood, collected in a trial of Ad26.COV2.S vaccine versus placebo. This chain connects TRBV10-3 to TRBJ1-3; D unresolved. The TCR originated in a person between 18 and 59 years old who received the Ad26.COV2.S COVID-19 vaccine or a placebo. The CDR3 bases are TGTGCCATCAGTGAGTCGCCGGGTGAGTCAAACACCATATATTTT. Protein: CAISESPGESNTIYF.